This T cell receptor (beta chain) derives from a study of glioma-infiltrating T cells after dendritic cell vaccination. On the study more broadly: Dendritic cell vaccine was injected intradermally three times, biweekly.

About this clone itself: Mismatch with germline at one junction end may stem from a read error.

Input was 1.5 to 2.5 ug genomic DNA, or all available if less. Primers: 60 V beta forward and 13 J beta reverse. Here immunoSEQ multiplex PCR was the method, and the copy in TCRdb shows in-frame clones only, minus some. The table has 98,000 or so clones, approximately 84% seen once; the top ten hold approximately 5.5%. Germline V gives CDR1 SSHAT, CDR2 FNYEAQ (reference sequence). The CDR3 consists of 15 residues. Time point: after dendritic cell vaccination, including at tumor progression/relapse. Selection required adequate fresh-frozen tumor tissue plus more than two years' survival data. This rearrangement joins TRBV7-7 to TRBJ2-5; maybe TRBD1 (6 bases). The sample here was blood, taken after dendritic cell vaccination. This TCR was recovered from a human donor with glioblastoma. The CDR3, as DNA: TGTGCTAGCAGCTTAGGGAGACAGGTCCAAGAGACCCAGTACTTC. Protein product: CASSLGRQVQETQYF.